The clone carrying this T cell receptor beta chain was counted a single time. Method: immunoSEQ multiplex PCR; TCRdb's copy keeps in-frame clones and lacks some. The sample yields about 8,000 clones, around 85% seen once. The germline V gene has CDR1 MDHEN and CDR2 SYDVKM. CDR3 size: 18 residues. With 3 bases removed from V and 10 bases from J, the gap between germline ends came to 25 bases. The sample belongs to a study of brain metastases from non-small cell lung cancer. The sequence was collected from a donor aged 40 or over with non-small cell lung cancer. The V call is TRBV28, the J call TRBJ1-6; a possible D gene is TRBD1 (6 bases). What was sequenced was primary lung tumor tissue. The CDR3 region has the DNA TGTGCCAGCAGTTTCCCCTCCGGACAGCTCCTAAAGTACTCACCCCTCCACTTT. It is translated as CASSFPSGQLLKYSPLHF.